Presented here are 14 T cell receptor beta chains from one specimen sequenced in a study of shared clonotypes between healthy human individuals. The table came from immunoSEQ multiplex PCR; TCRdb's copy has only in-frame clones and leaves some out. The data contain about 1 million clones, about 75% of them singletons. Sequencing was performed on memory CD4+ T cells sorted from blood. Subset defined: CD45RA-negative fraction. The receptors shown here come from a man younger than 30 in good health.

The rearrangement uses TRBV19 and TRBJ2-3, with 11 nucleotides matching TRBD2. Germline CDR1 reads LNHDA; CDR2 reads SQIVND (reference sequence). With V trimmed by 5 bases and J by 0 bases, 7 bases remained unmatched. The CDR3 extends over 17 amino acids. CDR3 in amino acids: CASSSSGGFISTDTQYF. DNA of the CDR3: TGTGCCAGTAGTTCTAGCGGGGGGTTTATTAGCACAGATACGCAGTATTTT.

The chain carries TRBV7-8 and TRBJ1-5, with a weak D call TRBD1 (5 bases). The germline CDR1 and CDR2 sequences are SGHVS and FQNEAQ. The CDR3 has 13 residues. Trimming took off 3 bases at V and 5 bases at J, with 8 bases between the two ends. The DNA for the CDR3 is TGTGCCAGCAGCTTCCAGGGACATCAGCCCCAGCATTTT. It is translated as CASSFQGHQPQHF.

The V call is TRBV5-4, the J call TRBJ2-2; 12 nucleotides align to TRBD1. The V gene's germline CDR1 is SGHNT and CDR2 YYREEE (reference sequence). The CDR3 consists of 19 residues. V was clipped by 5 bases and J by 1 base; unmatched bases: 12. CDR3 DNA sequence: TGTGCCAGCAGGCGATCCGGGACAGGGGGCTACCGGAACACCGGGGAGCTGTTTTTT. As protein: CASRRSGTGGYRNTGELFF.

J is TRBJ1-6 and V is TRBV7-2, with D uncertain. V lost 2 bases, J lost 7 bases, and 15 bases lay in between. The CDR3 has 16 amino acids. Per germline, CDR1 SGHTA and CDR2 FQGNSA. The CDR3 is CASSLTYGLGNSPLHF. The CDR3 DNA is TGTGCCAGCAGCTTAACTTACGGCCTCGGGAATTCACCCCTCCACTTT.

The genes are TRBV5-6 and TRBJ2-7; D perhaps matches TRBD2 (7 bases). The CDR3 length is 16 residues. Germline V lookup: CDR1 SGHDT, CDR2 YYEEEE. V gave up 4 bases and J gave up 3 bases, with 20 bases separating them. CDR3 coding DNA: TGTGCCAGCAGCGTGGTGGGCCCAGGGGACTACTACGAGCAGTACTTC. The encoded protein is CASSVVGPGDYYEQYF.

CDR3 bases: TGTGCCAGCAGTTTAGGGTCATACACCATATATTTT. As protein: CASSLGSYTIYF. V and J are TRBV28 and TRBJ1-3; no clear D gene. The germline V gene has CDR1 MDHEN and CDR2 SYDVKM. This CDR3 has 12 residues. The V and J ends lost 2 bases and 8 bases respectively, with 7 bases between them.

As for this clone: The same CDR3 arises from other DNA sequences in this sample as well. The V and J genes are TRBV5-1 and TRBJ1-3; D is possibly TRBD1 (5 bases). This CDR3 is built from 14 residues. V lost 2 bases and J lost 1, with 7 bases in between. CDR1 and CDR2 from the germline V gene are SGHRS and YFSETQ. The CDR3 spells CASSFGGSGNTIYF. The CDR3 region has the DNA TGCGCCAGCAGCTTTGGGGGGTCTGGAAACACCATATATTTT.

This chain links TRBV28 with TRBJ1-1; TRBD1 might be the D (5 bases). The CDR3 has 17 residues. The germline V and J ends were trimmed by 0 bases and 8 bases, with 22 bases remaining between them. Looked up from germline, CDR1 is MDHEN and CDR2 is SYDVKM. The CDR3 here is CASSLWPYGGTGGEAFF. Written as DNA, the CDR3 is TGTGCCAGCAGTTTATGGCCATACGGGGGTACCGGGGGAGAAGCTTTCTTT.

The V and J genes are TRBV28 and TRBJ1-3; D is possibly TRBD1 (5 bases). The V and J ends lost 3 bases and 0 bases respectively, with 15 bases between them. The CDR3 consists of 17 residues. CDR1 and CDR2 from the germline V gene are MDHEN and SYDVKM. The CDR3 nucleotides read TGTGCCAGCAGTTTGGCCGGGACTTTCGTCTCTGGAAACACCATATATTTT. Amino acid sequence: CASSLAGTFVSGNTIYF.

This CDR3 reads CASSTQGTGELFF. The CDR3 coding sequence is TGTGCCAGCAGTACCCAGGGGACCGGGGAGCTGTTTTTT. The genes are TRBV6-5 and TRBJ2-2, with D possibly being TRBD1 (6 bases). Deletions cut 5 bases from V and 5 bases from J, with 9 bases between. The length of the CDR3 is 13 residues. Looked up from germline, CDR1 is MNHEY and CDR2 is SVGAGI.

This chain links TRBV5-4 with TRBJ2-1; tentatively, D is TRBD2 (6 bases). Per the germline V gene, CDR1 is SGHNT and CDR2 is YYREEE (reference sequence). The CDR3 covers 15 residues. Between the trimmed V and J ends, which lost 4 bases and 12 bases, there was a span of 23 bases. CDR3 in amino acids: CASSPGGRSGLRQFF. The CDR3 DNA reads TGTGCCAGCAGCCCCGGAGGTCGTTCGGGACTTCGGCAGTTCTTC.

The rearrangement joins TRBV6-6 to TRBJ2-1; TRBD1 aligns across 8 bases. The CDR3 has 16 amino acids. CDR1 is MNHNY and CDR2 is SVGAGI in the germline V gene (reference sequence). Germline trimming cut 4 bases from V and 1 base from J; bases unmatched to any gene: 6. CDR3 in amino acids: CASSSDRAGSYNEQFF. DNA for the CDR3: TGTGCCAGCAGTTCGGACAGGGCTGGGTCCTACAATGAGCAGTTCTTC.

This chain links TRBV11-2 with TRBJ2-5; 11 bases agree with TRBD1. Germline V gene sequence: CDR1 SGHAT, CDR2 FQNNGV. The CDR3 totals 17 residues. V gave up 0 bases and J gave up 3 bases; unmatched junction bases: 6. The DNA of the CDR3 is TGTGCCAGCAGCTTAGATCGTTGGGACAGGGGGGAAGAGACCCAGTACTTC. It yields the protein CASSLDRWDRGEETQYF.

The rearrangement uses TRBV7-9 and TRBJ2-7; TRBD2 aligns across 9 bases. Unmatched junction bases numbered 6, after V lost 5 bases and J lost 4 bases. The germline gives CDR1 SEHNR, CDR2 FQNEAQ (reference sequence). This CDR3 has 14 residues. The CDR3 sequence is CASSLSGSEYEQYF. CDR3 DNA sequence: TGTGCCAGCAGCCTTAGCGGGAGTGAATACGAGCAGTACTTC.